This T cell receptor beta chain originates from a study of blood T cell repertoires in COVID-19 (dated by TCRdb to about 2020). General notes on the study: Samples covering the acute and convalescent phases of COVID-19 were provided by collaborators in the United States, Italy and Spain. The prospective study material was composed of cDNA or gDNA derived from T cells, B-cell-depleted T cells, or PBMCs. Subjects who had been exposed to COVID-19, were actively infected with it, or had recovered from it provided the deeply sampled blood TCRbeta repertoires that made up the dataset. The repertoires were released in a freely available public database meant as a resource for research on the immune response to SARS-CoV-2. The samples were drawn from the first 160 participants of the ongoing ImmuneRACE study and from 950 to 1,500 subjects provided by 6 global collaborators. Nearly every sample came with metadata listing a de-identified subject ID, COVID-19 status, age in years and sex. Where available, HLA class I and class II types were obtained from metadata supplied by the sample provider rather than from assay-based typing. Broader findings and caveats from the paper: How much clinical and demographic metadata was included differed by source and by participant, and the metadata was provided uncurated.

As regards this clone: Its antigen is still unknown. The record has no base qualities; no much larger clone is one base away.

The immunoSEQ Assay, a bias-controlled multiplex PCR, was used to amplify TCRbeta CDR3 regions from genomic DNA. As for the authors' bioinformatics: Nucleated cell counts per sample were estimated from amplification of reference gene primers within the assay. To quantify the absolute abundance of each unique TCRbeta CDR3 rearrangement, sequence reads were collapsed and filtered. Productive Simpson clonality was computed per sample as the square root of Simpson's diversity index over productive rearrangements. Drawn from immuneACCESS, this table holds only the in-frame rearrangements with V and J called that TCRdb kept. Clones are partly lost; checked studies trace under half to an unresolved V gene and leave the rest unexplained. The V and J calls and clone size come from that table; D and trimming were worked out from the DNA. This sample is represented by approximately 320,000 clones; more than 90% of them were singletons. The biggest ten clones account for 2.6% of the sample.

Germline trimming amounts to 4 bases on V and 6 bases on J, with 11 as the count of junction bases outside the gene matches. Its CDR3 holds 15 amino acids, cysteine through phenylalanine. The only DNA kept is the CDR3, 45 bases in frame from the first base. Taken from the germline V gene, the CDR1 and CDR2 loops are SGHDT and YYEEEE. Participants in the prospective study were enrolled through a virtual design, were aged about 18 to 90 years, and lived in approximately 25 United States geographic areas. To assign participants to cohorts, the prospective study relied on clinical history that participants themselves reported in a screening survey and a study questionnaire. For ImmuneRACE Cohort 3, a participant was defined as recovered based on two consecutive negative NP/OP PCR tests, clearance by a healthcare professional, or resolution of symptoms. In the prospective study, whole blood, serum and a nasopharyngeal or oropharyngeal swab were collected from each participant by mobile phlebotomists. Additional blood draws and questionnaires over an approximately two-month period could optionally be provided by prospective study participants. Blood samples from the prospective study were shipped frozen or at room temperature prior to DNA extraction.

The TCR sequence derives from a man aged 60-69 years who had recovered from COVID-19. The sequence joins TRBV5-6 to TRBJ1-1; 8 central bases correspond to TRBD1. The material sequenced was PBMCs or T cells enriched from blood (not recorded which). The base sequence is TGTGCCAGCAGCAGTAACAGGGGGGGAATTGCTGAAGCTTTCTTT. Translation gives CASSSNRGGIAEAFF.